Below are 14 T cell receptor beta chains sequenced from a single sample in a study of cytomegalovirus exposure and HLA in healthy donors. The PCR made use of 60 Vbeta and 13 Jbeta primers. Only in-frame clones appear in the TCRdb table, and some are missing; sequencing was by immunoSEQ multiplex PCR. The profile shows about 200,000 clones, over 65% of them singletons. Specimen: PBMCs. The source is a woman in her 30s in good health and CMV-seronegative.

The V and J genes are TRBV9 and TRBJ1-2; D not certain. This CDR3 contains 16 residues. From germline, CDR1 is SGDLS and CDR2 YYNGEE. The V end lost 3 bases, the J end lost 5 bases, and 20 bases lay between the germline ends. The CDR3 region is CASSDSGLSRVYGYTF. The CDR3 DNA follows: TGTGCCAGCAGCGATTCAGGCCTAAGTCGAGTTTATGGCTACACCTTC.

The table lists this clone with a few counts. A read error may produce the germline difference seen at one junction end. The chain couples TRBV6-6 to TRBJ2-7; 8 bases fit TRBD1. This CDR3 is 11 amino acids long. The germline V gene has CDR1 MNHNY and CDR2 SVGAGI (reference sequence). The CDR3 DNA reads TGTGCCAGCAGTTACTCGGGACAGGTGTTCTTC. Its translation is CASSYSGQVFF.

The chain has TRBV5-1 and TRBJ1-2; D gene unclear. Germline V lookup: CDR1 SGHRS, CDR2 YFSETQ. The length of the CDR3 is 14 residues. V dropped 4 bases and J dropped 0 bases, with 10 bases sitting between them. As DNA, the CDR3 is TGCGCCAGCAGCCCGGTTTTGGCTAACTATGGCTACACCTTC. Its translation: CASSPVLANYGYTF.

The chain links TRBV4-3 to TRBJ1-2, with TRBD1 as a possible D gene (5 bases). V was trimmed by 0 bases and J by 8 bases, leaving 13 bases between them. There are 14 residues in the CDR3. CDR1 is LGHNA and CDR2 is YSLEER in the germline V gene. CDR3 sequence: CASSQDIGAQGYTF. The CDR3 nucleotides read TGCGCCAGCAGCCAAGATATAGGGGCTCAGGGCTACACCTTC.

The chain joins TRBV6-5 to TRBJ1-2; possibly TRBD1 for D (6 bases). Trimming stripped 7 bases from V and 4 bases from J, with 16 bases between. Germline-derived CDR1 and CDR2 are MNHEY and SVGAGI. CDR3 size: 14 residues. CDR3 sequence: CASKSGGGFYGYTF. CDR3 coding DNA: TGTGCCAGCAAGAGCGGTGGGGGCTTCTATGGCTACACCTTC.

The gene calls are TRBV2 and TRBJ2-5; 12 bases are shared with TRBD2. Trimming cost V 1 base and J 4 bases; bases outside gene matches: 1. This CDR3 is 15 amino acids long. Germline CDR1 and CDR2: SNHLY and FYNNEI. The CDR3 loop is CASSEEGLAGETQYF. The CDR3 DNA follows: TGTGCCAGCAGTGAAGAGGGACTAGCGGGAGAGACCCAGTACTTC.

This sequence joins TRBV29-1 and TRBJ1-4; D is possibly TRBD1 (5 bases). Deletions cut 5 bases from V and 0 bases from J, with 10 bases between. The germline V gene encodes CDR1 SQVTM and CDR2 ANQGSEA. The CDR3 length is 14 residues. The CDR3 DNA reads as TGCAGCGTTAATAGGACAACAACTAATGAAAAACTGTTTTTT. Its translation: CSVNRTTTNEKLFF.

The table lists this clone with a few counts. The chain couples TRBV23-1 to TRBJ1-5; D remains unclear. TRBV23-1 belongs to the ORF category, with a function that is uncertain. The CDR3 contains 14 residues. Trimming removed 4 bases from V and 4 bases from J, with 11 bases in between. The CDR3: CASSPPGGNQPQHF. The CDR3 DNA sequence: TGCGCCAGCAGTCCCCCGGGAGGGAATCAGCCCCAGCATTTT.

V usage is TRBV6-1 and J usage is TRBJ2-7; TRBD1 aligns across 10 bases. The junction had 3 bases not matched to a gene; V was cut back by 3 bases and J by 1 base. This CDR3 is 15 amino acids long. Germline-derived CDR1 and CDR2 are MNHNS and SASEGT. The CDR3 is CASSERGQGSYEQYF. Here the CDR3 DNA reads TGTGCCAGCAGTGAGAGGGGACAGGGGTCCTACGAGCAGTACTTC.

This CDR3 is CASSSPGLSQFF. CDR3 nucleotide sequence: TGTGCCAGCAGCTCGCCGGGACTATCCCAGTTCTTC. The rearrangement joins TRBV7-3 to TRBJ2-1; 7 positions agree with TRBD2. The CDR3 is made up of 12 amino acids. Germline trimming cut 4 bases from V and 13 bases from J; bases unmatched to any gene: 7. The V gene's germline CDR1 is SGHTA and CDR2 FQGTGA.

CDR3 DNA: TGTGCCAGCAGTTTAAGCGGGGGCTATGGCTACACCTTC. Translation: CASSLSGGYGYTF. The chain recombines TRBV27 with TRBJ1-2; TRBD1 might be the D (5 bases). V shed 2 bases and J shed 4 bases, with 8 bases lying between them. The CDR3 spans 13 residues. Germline V CDR1 and CDR2: MNHEY, SMNVEV (reference sequence).

CDR3 protein: CASSQSGYGTEGGNTIYF. The DNA of the CDR3 is TGCGCCAGCAGTCAAAGTGGGTACGGGACAGAAGGAGGAAACACCATATATTTT. This chain links TRBV23-1 with TRBJ1-3, with 7 bases identical to TRBD1. TRBV23-1 is classed as an ORF, of uncertain function. The CDR3 spans 18 residues. V lost 2 bases to trimming and J lost 4 bases; unmatched junction nucleotides: 14.

The genes are TRBV6-5 and TRBJ1-2, with 8 bases that match TRBD1. Germline V gene lookup returns CDR1 MNHEY and CDR2 SVGAGI. The CDR3 extends over 14 amino acids. With V trimmed by 6 bases and J by 3 bases, 6 bases remained unmatched. This CDR3 reads CASRARGRDYGYTF. CDR3 DNA sequence: TGTGCCAGCAGAGCCAGGGGGCGCGACTATGGCTACACCTTC.

V and J are TRBV7-9 and TRBJ1-6; 7 bases align to TRBD1. V shed 5 bases, J shed 10 bases, and the junction held 8 bases outside the gene matches. Germline V gene data show CDR1 as SEHNR and CDR2 as FQNEAQ (reference sequence). CDR3 length: 14 amino acids. Written as DNA, the CDR3 is TGTGCCAGCAGCCACACAGGGGTGAACTCACCCCTCCACTTT. Its protein is CASSHTGVNSPLHF.